The T cell receptor (beta chain) under discussion was sequenced for a study of radiation and T cells in renal cell carcinoma (dated by TCRdb to the early 2020s). Regarding the research as a whole: The samples were drawn from a clinical trial, where primary renal cell carcinomas were treated with 15 Gy of stereotactic body radiation therapy and then removed by nephrectomy 4 weeks afterward. TCR beta sequencing covered approximately 50 samples in total, comprising some 25 tumors and roughly 27 peripheral blood samples. A total of about 4 million unique CDR3 nucleotide sequences, encoding more than 2 million unique CDR3 amino acid sequences, were found across all 55 or so samples. Findings and caveats that apply to the study as a whole: The single-armed trial design could not address effects of radiation dose or scheduling on the TCR repertoire. Blood repertoire dynamics were not followed beyond 4 weeks after treatment. Because no pretreatment tumor biopsies were available, whether clonotypes were present in the tumor at baseline could not be determined. An increase in top tumor clonotypes in blood was observed from baseline to 2 weeks post-radiation, followed by contraction by 4 weeks, which was taken to suggest transient expansion of tumor-resident clones.

TCR beta libraries were generated from genomic DNA with the immunoSEQ kit, following the manufacturer's recommendations. For library preparation, a first multiplex PCR was performed with proprietary primers, followed by a second PCR in which unique barcodes were added, and bead cleanups were performed after each round. Each sample batch included a kit-provided positive control reaction and a negative control reaction. The final libraries were assessed on an Agilent 4200 TapeStation D1000 ScreenTape, pooled by volume, and quantified by qPCR. Sequencing ran on an Illumina NextSeq500 with a MidOutput 150-cycle cartridge, using 156 Read1 and 15 Index1 cycles with kit custom primers. The pooled library was loaded at around 1 pM with a roughly 20% PhiX control spike-in. The source study handled its data this way. Vendor-processed data were analyzed in R, with a clonotype defined as all T cells sharing the same CDR3 nucleotide sequence. In the clone abundance analyses, frequencies were normalized to the 10,000 most abundant clones in each sample. Public T cell clones, averaging fewer than five per sample, were removed before analysis. Tumor-enriched and baseline blood-enriched clonotypes were defined by at least a 32-fold difference in abundance between compartments. Clonotypes expanded or contracted between blood time points were identified with a beta-binomial differential abundance model. The Baroni-Urbani and Buser coefficient was used to measure tumor-blood repertoire similarity, and groups were compared with two-tailed Wilcoxon tests in R. TCRdb provides this immuneACCESS table in a form limited to in-frame rearrangements. Some clones are lacking; in checked studies, under half of them reflect an unresolved V gene, and why the rest are absent is not known. V, J and clone size derive from that table, while D and trimming were established from the DNA sequence. The sample has approximately 100,000 clones on record, less than 90% of them singletons. The top ten clones comprise roughly 8% of the sample.

The CDR3 goes from the cysteine to the phenylalanine over 15 residues. Only the CDR3 portion is preserved as DNA: 45 bases, with reading frame beginning at the first base. V lost 0 bases and J lost 4 bases; the stretch between them is 11 bases long. The germline V gene specifies SGHRS as CDR1 and YFSETQ as CDR2. To note about this clone: Its antigen is currently not known. No qualities accompany the bases; no much larger clone lies one base away. Other DNA variants within this sample encode the same CDR3.

The time point label here, explained by the study, means: baseline pretreatment blood. In light of the paper, this sample's treatment or condition label describes: 15 Gy SBRT to primary tumor, nephrectomy 4 weeks later. To track tumor-enriched clonotypes, serial peripheral blood was sampled from radiation-treated patients at baseline and at 2 weeks and 4 weeks after SBRT. Renal cell carcinoma with clear cell pathology was present in all patients. Genomic DNA for TCR sequencing was prepared using the QIAamp DNA Blood Mini Kit (Qiagen). The analyses included just those samples that passed every quality control check.

The sequence was obtained from a man in his fifties or sixties with renal cell carcinoma. The specimen comprised blood, sampled from a patient whose treatment included radiotherapy and nephrectomy. This sequence uses TRBV5-1 and TRBJ2-1, with the D gene possibly TRBD1 or TRBD2, each one fitting 6 bases. The nucleotide sequence reads as follows: TGCGCCAGCAGCTTGGGGCAGGGGAGGTACAATGAGCAGTTCTTC. It codes for CASSLGQGRYNEQFF.